This TCR beta chain was retrieved from a study of OX40 agonist ivuxolimab in advanced cancers. At the level of the study: Every 2 weeks, patients got intravenous ivuxolimab at one of six dose levels (0.01-10 mg/kg). Study conclusions and caveats: Among the least clonally expanded were partial responders at 0.1-3.0 mg/kg.

Assay used: immunoSEQ multiplex PCR; TCRdb lists only in-frame clones, some missing. The sample consists of tens of thousands of clones, around 83% of them appearing once. If patients had autoimmune disease history or systemic immunosuppression, they were excluded. In this sample, this clone turned up once. Antigen unknown. Trimming removed 3 bases at V and 1 base at J, with 24 bases between. Germline CDR1 reads MNHEY; CDR2 reads SMNVEV (reference sequence). CDR3 size: 19 residues. V is TRBV27 and J is TRBJ1-1, with TRBD1 as a possible D gene (6 bases). The sequence was obtained from an adult with an advanced solid tumor such as melanoma, head and neck, liver or kidney cancer. Sequences were derived from CD4+ or CD8+ T cells sorted from blood, sampled in a trial of the OX40 agonist ivuxolimab. In DNA form, the CDR3 reads TGTGCCAGCAGTTTTCGGGCGACGGGGGCGCCGAAAGGGAACACTGAAGCTTTCTTT. Translation: CASSFRATGAPKGNTEAFF.